What follows is one T cell receptor beta chain and its context. Its antigen has not been determined. No clone much larger than this one lies a single base away; base qualities are absent. The sample is drawn from a study of blood T cell repertoires in COVID-19 (dated by TCRdb to the early 2020s). Study-level background: Samples from collaborators originated in the United States, Italy and Spain and spanned both the acute and convalescent phases of COVID-19. Sample metadata almost always included a de-identified subject ID, COVID-19 status, age in years and sex. Subjects who had been exposed to COVID-19, were actively infected with it, or had recovered from it provided the deeply sampled blood TCRbeta repertoires that made up the dataset. A freely available public database, intended as a resource for researchers studying the immune response to SARS-CoV-2, is where the repertoires were released. Samples came from the ongoing ImmuneRACE study (first 160 participants) plus 1,254 subjects from 6 global collaborators. Where HLA class I and class II types were available, the types were taken from metadata supplied by the sample provider, not from assay-based typing. The material from the prospective study consisted of cDNA or gDNA derived from T cells, B-cell-depleted T cells, or PBMCs. Results and caveats for the whole study, not just this receptor: The quantity of clinical and demographic metadata differed by source and by participant and was supplied without curation.

The immunoSEQ Assay, a bias-controlled multiplex PCR, was used to amplify TCRbeta CDR3 regions from genomic DNA. Under the source paper's analysis protocol: Nucleated cell counts per sample were estimated from amplification of reference gene primers within the assay. To quantify the absolute abundance of each unique TCRbeta CDR3 rearrangement, sequence reads were collapsed and filtered. For each sample, productive Simpson clonality was calculated as the square root of Simpson's diversity index over productive rearrangements. TCRdb mirrors the immuneACCESS table, restricted to in-frame sequences. Some clones are absent from its copies; in checked studies, under half trace to an unresolved V gene, and the reason for the others is unknown. V, J and clone size are those of that table, while D and trimming were read from the DNA. Within this sample are under 350,000 clones, with more than 75% of them counted one time only. Approximately 4.1% of the sample is held by the ten biggest clonotypes.

V is shortened by 4 bases, J by 0 bases, and the region joining them spans 7 bases. The CDR3 covers 14 residues, taking in both the cysteine and the phenylalanine. The kept DNA is CDR3 alone, 42 bases in frame from the first base. Taken from the germline V gene, the CDR1 and CDR2 loops are SGHRS and YFSETQ. Participants in the prospective study were enrolled through a virtual design, were aged about 18 to 89 years, and lived in about 25 United States geographic areas. In the prospective study, cohorts were assigned on the basis of participant-reported clinical history obtained from a screening survey and a study questionnaire. ImmuneRACE Cohort 3 recovered participants were defined by two consecutive negative NP/OP PCR tests, healthcare professional clearance, or symptom resolution. In the prospective study, mobile phlebotomists collected whole blood, serum and a nasopharyngeal or oropharyngeal swab from each participant. Over a 2-month period, participants in the prospective study had the option of providing additional blood draws and questionnaires. Before DNA extraction, blood samples from the prospective study were shipped at room temperature or frozen.

Rearrangement joined TRBV5-1 to TRBJ1-4, with the D gene call left open. The origin of this receptor is a man younger than 40 who had recovered from COVID-19. Sequencing was performed on PBMCs or T cells enriched from blood (not recorded which). Here is the DNA: TGCGCCAGCAGCACGCTAGCAACTAATGAAAAACTGTTTTTT. Its product reads: CASSTLATNEKLFF.